This T cell receptor (beta chain) was recovered during a study of blood T cells in healthy people across ages. This clonotype showed up just a few times. Looked up from germline, CDR1 is SGHDT and CDR2 is YYEEEE. This CDR3 has 15 residues. V was trimmed by 4 bases and J by 3 bases, leaving 17 bases between them. Primers used in a second PCR of roughly 6 to 12 cycles were a sample-barcoded 5' primer and a J-beta primer mix. One entry per CDR3 protein results from TCRdb running MiXCR on the 5' RACE reads. The table has 600,000 to 850,000 distinct CDR3 sequences, roughly 25% seen once. This sample was shared with a second study, whose subject was T cells of mothers and their children.

Sequenced input: blood. This TCR came from a boy aged 5-17 years in good health. This chain links TRBV5-6 with TRBJ2-7, with D tentatively TRBD2 (5 bases). CDR3 amino acids: CASSTTGSPVYEQYF. As DNA, the CDR3 is TGTGCCAGCAGCACCACGGGGTCTCCAGTCTACGAGCAGTACTTC.